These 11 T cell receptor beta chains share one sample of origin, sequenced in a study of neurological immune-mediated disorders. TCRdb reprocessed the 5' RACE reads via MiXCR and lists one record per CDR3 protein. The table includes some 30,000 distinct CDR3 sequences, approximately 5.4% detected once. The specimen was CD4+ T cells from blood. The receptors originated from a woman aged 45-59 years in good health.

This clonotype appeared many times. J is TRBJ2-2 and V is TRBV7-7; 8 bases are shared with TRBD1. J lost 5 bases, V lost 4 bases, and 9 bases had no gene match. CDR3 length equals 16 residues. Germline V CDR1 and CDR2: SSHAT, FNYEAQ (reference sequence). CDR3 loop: CASSYRQGKNTGELFF. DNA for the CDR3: TGTGCCAGCAGCTATCGACAGGGGAAGAATACCGGGGAGCTGTTTTTT.

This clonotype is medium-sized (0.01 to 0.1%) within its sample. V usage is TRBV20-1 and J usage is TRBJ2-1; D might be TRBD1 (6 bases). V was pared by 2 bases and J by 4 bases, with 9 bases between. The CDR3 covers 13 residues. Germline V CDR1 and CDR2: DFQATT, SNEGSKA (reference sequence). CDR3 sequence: CSARIDRYNEQFF. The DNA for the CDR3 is TGCAGTGCTAGAATAGACAGGTACAATGAGCAGTTCTTC.

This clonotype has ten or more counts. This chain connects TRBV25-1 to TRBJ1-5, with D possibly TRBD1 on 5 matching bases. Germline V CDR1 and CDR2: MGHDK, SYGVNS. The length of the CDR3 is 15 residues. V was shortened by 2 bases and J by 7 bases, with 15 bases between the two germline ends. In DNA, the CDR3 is TGTGCCAGCAGTGAAAAGGGGTCGTTAGGACAGCCCCAGCATTTT. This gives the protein CASSEKGSLGQPQHF.

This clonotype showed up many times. CDR3: CASSYSPGVEQFF. The CDR3 region has the DNA TGTGCCAGCAGTTACTCACCAGGGGTCGAGCAGTTCTTC. The chain recombines TRBV6-2 or TRBV6-3 with TRBJ2-1, with D maybe TRBD1 (6 bases). CDR1 MNHEY and CDR2 SVGEGT come from the germline V gene. This CDR3 is 13 amino acids long. V gave up 0 bases and J gave up 10 bases, with 10 bases separating them.

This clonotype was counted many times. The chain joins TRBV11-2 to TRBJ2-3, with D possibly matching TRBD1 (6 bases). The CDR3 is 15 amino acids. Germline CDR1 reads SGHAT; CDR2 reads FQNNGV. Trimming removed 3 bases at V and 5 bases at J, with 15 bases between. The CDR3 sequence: CASSFGTLAGDTQYF. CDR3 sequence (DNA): TGTGCCAGCAGCTTTGGGACACTGGCGGGAGATACGCAGTATTTT. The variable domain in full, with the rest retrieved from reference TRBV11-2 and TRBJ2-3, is EAGVAQSPRYKIIEKRQSVAFWCNPISGHATLYWYQQILGQGPKLLIQFQNNGVVDDSQLPKDRFSAERLKGVDSTLKIQPAKLEDSAVYLCASSFGTLAGDTQYFGPGTRLTVL.

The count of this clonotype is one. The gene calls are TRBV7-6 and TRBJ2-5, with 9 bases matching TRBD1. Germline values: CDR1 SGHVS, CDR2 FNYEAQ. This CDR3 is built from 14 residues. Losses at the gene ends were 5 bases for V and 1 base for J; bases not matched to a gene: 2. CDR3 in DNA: TGTGCCAGCAGCACACAGGGGGCCCAAGAGACCCAGTACTTC. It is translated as CASSTQGAQETQYF.

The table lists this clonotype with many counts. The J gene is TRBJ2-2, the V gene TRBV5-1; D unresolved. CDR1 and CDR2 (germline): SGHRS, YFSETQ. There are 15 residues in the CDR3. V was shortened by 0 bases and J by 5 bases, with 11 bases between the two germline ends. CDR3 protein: CASSLDNSRTGELFF. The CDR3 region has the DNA TGCGCCAGCAGCTTGGACAACTCGAGGACCGGGGAGCTGTTTTTT.

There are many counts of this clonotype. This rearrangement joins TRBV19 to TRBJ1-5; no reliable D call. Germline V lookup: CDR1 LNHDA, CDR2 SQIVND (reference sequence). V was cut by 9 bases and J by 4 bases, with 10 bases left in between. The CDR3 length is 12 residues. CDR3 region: CASEDYNQPQHF. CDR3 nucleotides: TGTGCCAGCGAGGACTATAATCAGCCCCAGCATTTT.

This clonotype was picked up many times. The CDR3 region is CASSFIGIPGQGTYGYTF. In DNA, the CDR3 is TGTGCCAGCAGTTTCATAGGAATTCCGGGACAGGGGACCTATGGCTACACCTTC. The chain couples TRBV27 to TRBJ1-2, with TRBD1 matching 10 bases. After removal of 3 bases from V and 4 bases from J, the junction contained 14 bases not matched to a gene. This CDR3 comprises 18 residues. Per the germline V gene, CDR1 is MNHEY and CDR2 is SMNVEV (reference sequence).

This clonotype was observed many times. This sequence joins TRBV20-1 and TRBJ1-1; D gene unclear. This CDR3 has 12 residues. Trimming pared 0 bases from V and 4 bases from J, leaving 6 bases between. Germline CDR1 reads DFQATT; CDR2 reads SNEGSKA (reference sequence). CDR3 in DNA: TGCAGTGCTAGAGATCGGGGCACTGAAGCTTTCTTT. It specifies CSARDRGTEAFF.

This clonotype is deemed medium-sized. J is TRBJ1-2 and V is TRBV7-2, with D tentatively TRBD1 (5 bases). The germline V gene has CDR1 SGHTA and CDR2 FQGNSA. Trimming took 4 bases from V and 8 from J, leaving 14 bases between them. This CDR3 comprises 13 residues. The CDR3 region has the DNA TGTGCCAGCAGCTCCGGCCAGGGCACGGGCTACACCTTC. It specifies CASSSGQGTGYTF.